Below, 28 T cell receptor beta chains from the same sample are listed, as sequenced in a study of early T cells in non-severe SARS-CoV-2 infection. TCRdb redid the calling of the 5' RACE reads with MiXCR, one entry per CDR3 protein. The repertoire consists of 60,000 to 75,000 distinct CDR3 sequences, with 9.5% to 12% occurring once and the leading ten covering 5% to 7%. The specimen was whole blood, collected at baseline. The source is an adult who was a healthcare worker with PCR-confirmed SARS-CoV-2 infection or an uninfected control (not recorded which).

In its sample, this clonotype was seen many times. The chain couples TRBV4-3 to TRBJ2-1; D ambiguous. V shed 0 bases and J shed 10 bases, with 16 bases lying between them. Germline V gene lookup returns CDR1 LGHNA and CDR2 YSLEER. This CDR3 contains 15 residues. CDR3 DNA sequence: TGCGCCAGCAGCCAAGAGTTTGAGACCGTCCGGGAGCAGTTCTTC. This gives the protein CASSQEFETVREQFF.

This clonotype was detected ten times or more. The J gene is TRBJ2-7, the V gene TRBV12-5; 7 bases line up with TRBD1. The V gene's germline CDR1 is LGHNT and CDR2 FRNRAP. V trimming: 4 bases; J trimming: 5 bases; junction bases outside the gene matches: 5. This CDR3 comprises 13 residues. This CDR3 reads CASGSTGTNEQYF. CDR3 coding DNA: TGTGCTAGTGGTTCGACAGGGACCAACGAGCAGTACTTC.

The chain uses TRBV11-2 and TRBJ2-5; D gene uncertain. The CDR3 contains 15 residues. Germline loops: CDR1 SGHAT, CDR2 FQNNGV. Trimming left V 5 bases short and J 0 bases short, with 13 bases between. The CDR3 reads CASSPTPGYQETQYF. CDR3 nucleotide sequence: TGTGCCAGCAGCCCGACTCCAGGATACCAAGAGACCCAGTACTTC.

The chain combines TRBV7-2 with TRBJ2-3; D uncertain. There are 14 residues in the CDR3. The germline V and J ends were trimmed by 5 bases and 14 bases, with 23 bases remaining between them. Germline CDR1 is SGHTA and CDR2 is FQGNSA. The CDR3: CASSPVAAGPPLYF. CDR3 bases: TGTGCCAGCAGCCCAGTAGCCGCCGGGCCTCCCCTGTATTTT.

The rearrangement links TRBV14 to TRBJ1-1, with D maybe TRBD1 (5 bases). Trimming shortened V by 2 bases and J by 0 bases, and 13 bases separated the two germline ends. The CDR3 runs to 16 residues. CDR1 SGHDN and CDR2 FVKESK come from the germline V gene. The CDR3 reads CASSQMRGTVNTEAFF. The CDR3 nucleotides read TGTGCCAGCAGCCAAATGCGGGGGACGGTGAACACTGAAGCTTTCTTT.

Ten or more counts support this clonotype. CDR3 loop: CASTRGTGTYEQYF. The CDR3 region has the DNA TGTGCCAGCACAAGAGGGACGGGGACCTACGAGCAGTACTTC. V usage is TRBV6-2 or TRBV6-3 and J usage is TRBJ2-7, with D tentatively TRBD1 or TRBD2 (5 bases each). Germline V CDR1 and CDR2: MNHEY, SVGEGT. V was clipped by 7 bases and J by 2 bases, with 15 bases between them. The CDR3 runs 14 residues.

Many counts were recorded for this clonotype. The chain is built from TRBV7-3 and TRBJ2-5, with D possibly being TRBD2 (6 bases). The germline CDR1 and CDR2 sequences are SGHTA and FQGTGA. With 2 bases removed from V and 2 bases from J, the gap between germline ends came to 15 bases. The CDR3 consists of 16 residues. In DNA form, the CDR3 reads TGTGCCAGCAGCTTAGCCTTTGGCGGGAAACAAGAGACCCAGTACTTC. This encodes CASSLAFGGKQETQYF.

The chain's CDR3 is CASSPGAWGTQPQHF. In nucleotides, the CDR3 is TGTGCCAGCTCACCCGGTGCGTGGGGGACTCAGCCCCAGCATTTT. The rearrangement uses TRBV18 and TRBJ1-5, with D perhaps TRBD1 (5 bases). The V and J ends lost 3 bases and 6 bases respectively, with 15 bases between them. The CDR3 totals 15 residues. The germline gives CDR1 KGHSH, CDR2 LQKENI.

This clonotype was observed a few times. The J gene is TRBJ1-3, the V gene TRBV2; D is uncertain. Germline lookup yields CDR1 SNHLY and CDR2 FYNNEI. This CDR3 contains 12 residues. V was trimmed by 4 bases and J by 4 bases, leaving 5 bases between them. CDR3 amino acids: CASSAAGNTIYF. The CDR3 bases are TGTGCCAGCAGTGCGGCCGGAAACACCATATATTTT. The whole variable domain, filled in from reference TRBV2 and TRBJ1-3, reads EPEVTQTPSHQVTQMGQEVILRCVPISNHLYFYWYRQILGQKVEFLVSFYNNEISEKSEIFDDQFSVERPDGSNFTLKIRSTKLEDSAMYFCASSAAGNTIYFGEGSWLTVV.

In this sample, this clonotype turned up a few times. The J gene is TRBJ1-6, the V gene TRBV5-5; D ambiguous. The V end lost 0 bases, the J end lost 7 bases, and 8 bases lay between the germline ends. CDR3 length equals 14 residues. Germline loops: CDR1 SGHKS, CDR2 YYEKEE (reference sequence). The chain's CDR3 is CASSLAPKNSPLHF. The CDR3 DNA follows: TGTGCCAGCAGCTTGGCCCCCAAAAATTCACCCCTCCACTTT.

The chain employs TRBV12-3 or TRBV12-4 and TRBJ2-6; no firm D call. Trimming took 5 bases from V and 0 from J, leaving 8 bases between them. The CDR3 is made up of 15 amino acids. CDR3 nucleotides: TGTGCCAGCAGTCCTCAGGCCTCTGGGGCCAACGTCCTGACTTTC. Translating gives CASSPQASGANVLTF.

This clonotype came up a few times. V usage is TRBV27 and J usage is TRBJ2-2; 8 nucleotides match TRBD2. The CDR3 spans 16 residues. In germline, CDR1 is MNHEY, CDR2 SMNVEV (reference sequence). Trimming removed 2 bases from V and 6 bases from J; junction bases left unmatched: 8. The CDR3 reads CASSLHGTRKAGELFF. The CDR3 DNA sequence: TGTGCCAGCAGTTTACATGGGACTAGGAAAGCCGGGGAGCTGTTTTTT.

This clonotype was recorded many times. This chain links TRBV7-8 with TRBJ1-1; 7 bases agree with TRBD1. Germline V lookup: CDR1 SGHVS, CDR2 FQNEAQ. CDR3 length equals 14 residues. V lost 1 base and J lost 7; bases outside the gene matches: 6. CDR3 amino acids: CASSLGPRGVEAFF. DNA of the CDR3: TGTGCCAGCAGCTTAGGCCCCAGGGGGGTTGAAGCTTTCTTT.

This clonotype has ten or more counts. J is TRBJ2-7 and V is TRBV2; 8 nucleotides agree with TRBD1. The CDR3 sequence is 13 residues long. V lost 6 bases to trimming and J lost 9 bases; unmatched junction nucleotides: 10. The V gene's germline CDR1 is SNHLY and CDR2 FYNNEI. The CDR3 DNA reads TGTGCCAGCAGGTCTAACAGGGGGGATTTGCAGTACTTC. Translating it yields CASRSNRGDLQYF. Using reference TRBV2 and TRBJ2-7 for the parts outside the CDR3, the full variable domain is EPEVTQTPSHQVTQMGQEVILRCVPISNHLYFYWYRQILGQKVEFLVSFYNNEISEKSEIFDDQFSVERPDGSNFTLKIRSTKLEDSAMYFCASRSNRGDLQYFGPGTRLTVT.

This clonotype was picked up a small number of times. The chain is built from TRBV7-9 and TRBJ2-1; 10 bases line up with TRBD1. CDR3 size: 17 residues. Germline CDR1 and CDR2: SEHNR and FQNEAQ (reference sequence). J lost 7 bases, V lost 3 bases, and 12 bases had no gene match. The CDR3 loop is CASSFLPGQGGGNEQFF. DNA for the CDR3: TGTGCCAGCAGCTTTTTACCCGGACAGGGGGGTGGTAATGAGCAGTTCTTC.

The gene calls are TRBV7-9 and TRBJ2-3; D is possibly TRBD1 (6 bases). The CDR3 is 15 amino acids. The V gene lost 2 bases and the J gene lost 4 bases, with 13 bases spanning the gap. Germline loops: CDR1 SEHNR, CDR2 FQNEAQ (reference sequence). The CDR3, as DNA: TGTGCCAGCAGCTTAAACAGGGCATTTTCAGATACGCAGTATTTT. It specifies CASSLNRAFSDTQYF.

This clonotype was counted many times. J is TRBJ2-7 and V is TRBV27; perhaps TRBD1 as D (5 bases). The CDR3 has 13 amino acids. V lost 6 bases and J 4 bases, leaving 13 bases between the germline ends. From germline, CDR1 is MNHEY and CDR2 SMNVEV (reference sequence). CDR3 in DNA: TGTGCCAGCAGCCCCCAGGGTCTGTACGAGCAGTACTTC. This sequence encodes CASSPQGLYEQYF.

J is TRBJ2-5 and V is TRBV4-3; D is undetermined. The CDR3 extends over 13 amino acids. Germline CDR1 reads LGHNA; CDR2 reads YSLEER. Trimming cost V 1 base and J 5 bases, with 8 bases left between them. CDR3 residues: CASSQAVLETQYF. CDR3 DNA sequence: TGCGCCAGCAGCCAAGCTGTGTTGGAGACCCAGTACTTC.

This clonotype was seen a single time. The chain recombines TRBV25-1 with TRBJ2-7, with TRBD1 as a possible D gene (5 bases). V lost 6 bases to trimming and J lost 2 bases, with 11 bases between them. The CDR3 totals 13 residues. Germline CDR1 is MGHDK and CDR2 is SYGVNS. CDR3 DNA sequence: TGTGCCAGCAGACCCGACAGACCCTACGAGCAGTACTTC. This translates into CASRPDRPYEQYF.

V and J are TRBV6-2 or TRBV6-3 and TRBJ1-1, with D unclear. Germline CDR1 reads MNHEY; CDR2 reads SVGEGT. V gave up 2 bases and J gave up 2 bases, with 12 bases separating them. This CDR3 contains 15 residues. CDR3 sequence reads: CASSYGGRFNTEAFF. The CDR3 coding sequence is TGTGCCAGCAGTTACGGAGGACGGTTTAACACTGAAGCTTTCTTT.

This clonotype was seen repeatedly, ten times or more. The genes are TRBV19 and TRBJ2-1; 11 bases line up with TRBD2. Germline CDR1 and CDR2: LNHDA and SQIVND (reference sequence). This CDR3 is 14 amino acids long. With 9 bases clipped from V and 7 bases from J, the junction kept 8 bases outside the gene matches. CDR3 coding DNA: TGTGCCAGGGTTAGCGGGAGGGCCAGAAATGAGCAGTTCTTC. Amino acid sequence: CARVSGRARNEQFF.

The chain combines TRBV7-9 with TRBJ2-3; no clear D. V gave up 4 bases and J gave up 3 bases, with 5 bases separating them. The V gene's germline CDR1 is SEHNR and CDR2 FQNEAQ (reference sequence). The CDR3 is 12 amino acids. The CDR3 reads CASSSLTDTQYF. The CDR3 bases are TGTGCCAGCAGCTCGTTGACAGATACGCAGTATTTT. Together with reference TRBV7-9 and TRBJ2-3, the CDR3 gives the full variable domain: DTGVSQNPRHKITKRGQNVTFRCDPISEHNRLYWYRQTLGQGPEFLTYFQNEAQLEKSRLLSDRFSAERPKGSFSTLEIQRTEQGDSAMYLCASSSLTDTQYFGPGTRLTVL.

This clonotype was seen only a few times. The rearrangement joins TRBV30 to TRBJ1-1, with D uncertain. V shed 6 bases and J shed 3 bases, with 11 bases lying between them. The V gene's germline CDR1 is GTSNPN and CDR2 SVGIG (reference sequence). There are 12 residues in the CDR3. CDR3 bases: TGTGCCTGTCTCGCTGGGCACACTGAAGCTTTCTTT. This gives the protein CACLAGHTEAFF.

This CDR3 is CASSQEAFFF. In DNA form, the CDR3 reads TGTGCCAGCAGCCAAGAAGCCTTCTTCTTC. The chain uses TRBV4-2 and TRBJ2-1; no definite D call. Germline V gives CDR1 LGHNA, CDR2 YNFKEQ. The CDR3 spans 10 residues. V lost 0 bases, J lost 16 bases, and 7 bases lay in between.

This clonotype came up a few times. The V gene is TRBV6-2 or TRBV6-3, the J gene TRBJ2-1; 8 nucleotides agree with TRBD2. Losses at the gene ends were 6 bases for V and 2 bases for J; bases not matched to a gene: 6. Germline-derived CDR1 and CDR2 are MNHEY and SVGEGT. This CDR3 is 15 amino acids long. The CDR3 DNA reads as TGTGCCAGCAGCCTTAGCGGGGTGGCCTACAATGAGCAGTTCTTC. Translation: CASSLSGVAYNEQFF.

The table lists this clonotype with many counts. This chain joins TRBV7-2 and TRBJ2-3; D unclear. Trimming stripped 5 bases from V and 6 bases from J, with 9 bases between. The V gene's germline CDR1 is SGHTA and CDR2 FQGNSA. This CDR3 contains 12 residues. Here the CDR3 DNA reads TGTGCCAGCAGCCCCTATTCCGATACGCAGTATTTT. Amino acid sequence: CASSPYSDTQYF.

The chain links TRBV7-9 to TRBJ2-1; D gene ambiguous. Per germline, CDR1 SEHNR and CDR2 FQNEAQ (reference sequence). The CDR3 totals 12 residues. V lost 4 bases and J 8 bases, leaving 9 bases between the germline ends. In DNA form, the CDR3 reads TGTGCCAGCAGCTACTACCCCTATGAGCAGTTCTTC. Protein product: CASSYYPYEQFF. Combining the CDR3 with reference TRBV7-9 and TRBJ2-1 gives the whole variable domain DTGVSQNPRHKITKRGQNVTFRCDPISEHNRLYWYRQTLGQGPEFLTYFQNEAQLEKSRLLSDRFSAERPKGSFSTLEIQRTEQGDSAMYLCASSYYPYEQFFGPGTRLTVL.

V gene TRBV3-1 combines with J gene TRBJ2-3; D is perhaps TRBD2 (5 bases). Germline V CDR1 and CDR2: LGHDT, YNNKEL (reference sequence). The CDR3 sequence is 14 residues long. The V gene lost 1 base and the J gene lost 2 bases, with 7 bases spanning the gap. The CDR3 DNA is TGTGCCAGCAGCCAAGGGACTCTCACAGATACGCAGTATTTT. Amino acids: CASSQGTLTDTQYF.